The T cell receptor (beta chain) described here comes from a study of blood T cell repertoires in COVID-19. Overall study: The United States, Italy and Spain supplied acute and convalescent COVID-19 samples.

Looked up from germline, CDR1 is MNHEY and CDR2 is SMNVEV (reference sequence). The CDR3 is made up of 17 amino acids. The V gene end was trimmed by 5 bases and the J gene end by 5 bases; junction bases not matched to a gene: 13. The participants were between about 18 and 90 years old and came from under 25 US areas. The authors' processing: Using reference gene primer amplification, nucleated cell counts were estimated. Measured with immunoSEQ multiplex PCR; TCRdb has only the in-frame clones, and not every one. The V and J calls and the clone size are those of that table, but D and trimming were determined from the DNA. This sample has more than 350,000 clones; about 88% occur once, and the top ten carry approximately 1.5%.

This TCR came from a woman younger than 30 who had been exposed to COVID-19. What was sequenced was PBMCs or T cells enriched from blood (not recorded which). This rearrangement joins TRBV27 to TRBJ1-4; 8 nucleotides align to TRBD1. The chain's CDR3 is CASSPNIRDRMNEKLFF. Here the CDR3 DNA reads TGTGCCAGCAGTCCGAACATTAGGGACAGGATGAATGAAAAACTGTTTTTT.